The T cell receptor beta chain described here comes from a study of siplizumab effects on memory and regulatory T cells. General study results and limits: Siplizumab conditions gave an average of around 70% Treg-derived mappable alloreactive CD4+ clones, versus about 30% for controls. The drug siplizumab significantly decreased the alloreactive sequences that could be traced to unstimulated CD4+ memory cells. Neither a naive nor a memory phenotype was assignable to roughly 75-97% of proliferating CD4+ or CD8+ clones.

With respect to this clone: What it binds is unknown.

This CDR3 is built from 13 residues. The V gene's germline CDR1 is MNHNY and CDR2 SVGAGI (reference sequence). With 7 bases removed from V and 4 bases from J, the gap between germline ends came to 13 bases. Using immunoSEQ multiplex PCR, the repertoire was profiled, and TCRdb retains in-frame clones only, with some absent. The sample records approximately 100,000 clones, about nine tenths being singletons. The sequenced sample was non-Treg CD4+ T cells sorted from blood. This TCR came from a human donor in good health. The chain joins TRBV6-6 to TRBJ1-1; a possible D gene is TRBD1 (6 bases). CDR3 DNA sequence: TGTGCCAGCATCAATCAGGGGACCACTGAAGCTTTCTTT. Its protein is CASINQGTTEAFF.